The TCR beta chain under discussion was sequenced for a study of T cells in Graves' hyperthyroidism and ophthalmopathy (dated by TCRdb to about 2019). About the study as a whole: Peripheral blood samples were taken at initial diagnosis, before any treatment was given. A discovery cohort of about a hundred patients, fewer than 50 with Graves' ophthalmopathy and over 55 with stable Graves' hyperthyroidism, was used to find distinguishing TCR V-J signatures. An independent validation cohort of around 20 hyperthyroidism patients and 15 or so patients who later progressed to ophthalmopathy tested prospective prediction of ophthalmopathy. The 90 or so discovery patients were randomly split 7:3 into training and test sets. In roughly six Graves' hyperthyroidism patients, the study also compared T-cell repertoires from thyroid tissue with T-cell repertoires from blood. After blood sampling, hyperthyroidism patients were treated with methimazole at a starting dose of 30 mg daily, and ophthalmopathy patients were treated with high-dose intravenous methylprednisolone. The paper describes TCR Vbeta CDR3 sequencing of some 130 peripheral blood samples, made up of some 42 ophthalmopathy patients, around 73 hyperthyroidism patients and 17 progressor patients. General findings and caveats noted by the study authors: Ophthalmopathy was separated from stable hyperthyroidism by a 13 V-J signature model, with just over 85% sensitivity and about 84% specificity obtained in cross-validation and 80%/75% obtained in testing. Most expanded thyroid clonotypes (frequency above 0.001) were also detected in blood, suggesting blood repertoires may reflect thyroid immune responses. In validation, the model predicted progression to ophthalmopathy a median of roughly 6.5 months before onset, with approximately 68% sensitivity and roughly 79% specificity. No statistical method was used to fix the sample size in advance, and group allocation was not hidden from the investigators.

Ophthalmopathy patients had moderately to severely active disease, Clinical Activity Score of at least 3, NOSPECS grade of at least 4, and duration under 3 months. Exclusion was applied to patients with uncontrolled infections, other autoimmune diseases, pregnancy or lactation. Clinical symptoms, serum thyroxine and TRAb, thyroid ultrasound, and orbital computed tomography formed the basis for the diagnoses. PBMCs were separated from about 10 ml of fresh peripheral blood using Ficoll-Paque density gradient centrifugation. Total RNA was extracted using Trizol reagent, and RNA quality was assessed on an Agilent 2100 Bioanalyzer. This clonotype came up many times. Its target antigen remains unknown. No base-level quality is on record; no much larger clone is a single base apart. TCR beta CDR3 regions were amplified from RNA transcripts. For the first round of RT-PCR on the TCR CDR3, the HTBI primer set was used together with the Qiagen OneStep RT-PCR kit. The libraries were constructed in a second round of multiplex PCR and then size-selected and purified. Sequencing of the libraries was done on an Illumina HiSeq2000 using paired-end 100 bp reads. As for how the authors treated the data: SOAPnuke was used to process the raw data, removing reads that contained adapters or uncalled bases, had a mean Phred below 15, or lacked an exact match to the constant primer or identifier. COPE v1.2.5 was used to merge the high-quality paired reads, and each unique nucleotide sequence was defined as a clonotype. Clonotypes were aligned to IMGT TRBV, TRBD and TRBJ reference segments using MiTCR v1.1. The analysis included only V-J combinations with a frequency above 0.0001, which together covered 99% to 99.2% of the repertoires. A TCS score was defined as the ratio of F50 (clonal expansion) to E x V (chaos), with BLOSUM62-based TCRdist applied between CDR3 peptides within each V-J. Welch's t-statistics and random forest reduced around 520 V-J features to about 12, which were used in a naive Bayes classifier (R e1071). TCRdb's own reprocessing of the public reads used fastp at Q25 and MiXCR and kept productive beta chains. Merged by CDR3 protein, the rows form single entries marked with the most common genes and DNA. TCRdb's processing, not the study's, gives the V and J calls here. The sample table lists more than 500,000 distinct CDR3 sequences, about 16% of them with a count of one. Around 28% of the sample belongs to the ten largest clones.

This sequence was found in a woman in her 30s with Graves' ophthalmopathy. The sequenced sample consisted of blood.

The CDR3 loop reads CASSLERDPYEQYF. The DNA sequence reads TGTGCCAGCAGTTTGGAAAGGGACCCCTACGAGCAGTACTTC. Recombination connected TRBV28 to TRBJ2-7; the D gene cannot be resolved beyond TRBD1 or TRBD2, each matching 5 bases. The CDR3, cysteine through phenylalanine, is 14 amino acids long. The read is trimmed to its CDR3 DNA, 42 bases read in frame from base 1. CDR1 and CDR2 were assigned from the germline V gene as MDHEN and SYDVKM. Relative to germline, V is 3 bases shorter and J is 2 bases shorter, with 11 bases between their ends.